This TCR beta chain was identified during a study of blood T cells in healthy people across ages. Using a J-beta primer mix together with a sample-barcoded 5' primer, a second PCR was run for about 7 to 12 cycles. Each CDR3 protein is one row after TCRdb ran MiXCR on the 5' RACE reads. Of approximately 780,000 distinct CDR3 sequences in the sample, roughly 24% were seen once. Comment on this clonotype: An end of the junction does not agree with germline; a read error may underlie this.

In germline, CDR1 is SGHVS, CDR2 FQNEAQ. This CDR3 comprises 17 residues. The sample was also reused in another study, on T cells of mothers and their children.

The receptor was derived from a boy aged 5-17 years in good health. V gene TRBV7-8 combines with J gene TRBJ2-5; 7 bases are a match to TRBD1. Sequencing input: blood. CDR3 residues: CARHPDRQGRMGETQCF. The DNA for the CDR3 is TGTGCCAGACATCCGGACAGGCAGGGAAGAATGGGAGAGACCCAGTGCTTC.